Listed below are T cell receptor beta chains from one sample, sequenced in a study of shared clonotypes between healthy human individuals. Assay: immunoSEQ multiplex PCR; the TCRdb copy retains only in-frame clones and omits some. The sample carries more than 2 million clones, around 95% recorded once. The sample was naive CD8+ T cells from PBMCs. The receptors stem from a man between 18 and 35 years old in good health. Some clones in this sample may be carry-over from other donors' samples. Both conserved end residues are part of each CDR3. The order of the fields is J gene, D gene, clone size, V gene, CDR3 DNA, CDR3 protein. A D gene is named only where the DNA matches it firmly. A clone size is listed for some rows: how often the clone was seen (once, few, many), or a class if it is expanded.

j_call: TRBJ2-3; d_call: TRBD2; clone_size: -; v_call: TRBV6-5; cdr3_nt: TGTGCCAGCAGTTTAGCGGGAAGGGGTACAGATACGCAGTATTTT; cdr3_aa: CASSLAGRGTDTQYF
j_call: TRBJ2-1; d_call: -; clone_size: -; v_call: TRBV7-8; cdr3_nt: TGTGCCAGCAGCGTCGGTAGCTTGGATGAGCAGTTCTTC; cdr3_aa: CASSVGSLDEQFF
j_call: TRBJ2-1; d_call: TRBD2; clone_size: -; v_call: TRBV29-1; cdr3_nt: TGCAGCGCCGAAACTAGCGGGAGGAGAAATGAGCAGTTCTTC; cdr3_aa: CSAETSGRRNEQFF
j_call: TRBJ1-1; d_call: -; clone_size: -; v_call: TRBV29-1; cdr3_nt: TGCAGCGTTGAAGGGGCGTCCGAAGCTTTCTTT; cdr3_aa: CSVEGASEAFF
j_call: TRBJ1-2; d_call: -; clone_size: -; v_call: TRBV10-3; cdr3_nt: TGTGCCATCAGTATCCCGGAGGGGGTTGTCCATGGCTACACCTTC; cdr3_aa: CAISIPEGVVHGYTF
j_call: TRBJ1-1; d_call: TRBD1; clone_size: -; v_call: TRBV2; cdr3_nt: TGTGCCAGCAGTGAAGCCCTCACAGGGGGCGAGACTGAAGCTTTCTTT; cdr3_aa: CASSEALTGGETEAFF
j_call: TRBJ1-1; d_call: -; clone_size: -; v_call: TRBV12-5; cdr3_nt: TGTGCTGGACCCTACAGGAGGAACACTGAAGCTTTCTTT; cdr3_aa: CAGPYRRNTEAFF
j_call: TRBJ2-7; d_call: -; clone_size: -; v_call: TRBV4-1; cdr3_nt: TGCGCCAGCAGCCACGCCCCAGAACGGAAAAAAGGCTACGAGCAGTACTTC; cdr3_aa: CASSHAPERKKGYEQYF
j_call: TRBJ2-3; d_call: -; clone_size: -; v_call: TRBV27; cdr3_nt: TGTGCCAGCAGTTTGGAGCCCACAGATACGCAGTATTTT; cdr3_aa: CASSLEPTDTQYF
j_call: TRBJ2-1; d_call: TRBD2; clone_size: -; v_call: TRBV2; cdr3_nt: TGTGCCATCCAATTACTAGCGGGCGAAAACAATGAGCAGTTCTTC; cdr3_aa: CAIQLLAGENNEQFF
j_call: TRBJ1-1; d_call: -; clone_size: few; v_call: TRBV5-1; cdr3_nt: TGCGCCAGCAGCTTGGGCGGGTGGGGGAACACTGAAGCTTTCTTT; cdr3_aa: CASSLGGWGNTEAFF
j_call: TRBJ2-1; d_call: TRBD2; clone_size: -; v_call: TRBV2; cdr3_nt: TGTGCCAGCACAGGACTAGCGGACTACAATGAGCAGTTCTTC; cdr3_aa: CASTGLADYNEQFF
j_call: TRBJ2-1; d_call: -; clone_size: -; v_call: TRBV29-1; cdr3_nt: TGCAGCGTTGAAGACTACAGGCAGTTCTTC; cdr3_aa: CSVEDYRQFF
j_call: TRBJ2-7; d_call: TRBD1; clone_size: -; v_call: TRBV19; cdr3_nt: TGTGCCAGTAGTAGTAGGGGACAGGAGTTCTACGAGCAGTACTTC; cdr3_aa: CASSSRGQEFYEQYF
j_call: TRBJ1-1; d_call: TRBD1; clone_size: -; v_call: TRBV6-5; cdr3_nt: TGTGCCAGCAGTTACTGGGACAGGGGAGGGACTGAAGCTTTCTTT; cdr3_aa: CASSYWDRGGTEAFF
j_call: TRBJ1-1; d_call: -; clone_size: -; v_call: TRBV29-1; cdr3_nt: TGCAGCGTTGAAGGCCAGCGGTTAAACACTGAAGCTTTCTTT; cdr3_aa: CSVEGQRLNTEAFF
j_call: TRBJ2-7; d_call: -; clone_size: once; v_call: TRBV11-3; cdr3_nt: TGTGCCAGCAGCTTGGGTATCGGCGAGCAGTACTTC; cdr3_aa: CASSLGIGEQYF
j_call: TRBJ1-1; d_call: -; clone_size: -; v_call: TRBV15; cdr3_nt: TGTGCCACCAGCAGAGATCGGGAGGTTGGGCGAATCGGGGAAGCTTTCTTT; cdr3_aa: CATSRDREVGRIGEAFF
j_call: TRBJ2-1; d_call: -; clone_size: -; v_call: TRBV2; cdr3_nt: TGTGCCAGCAGTGAAGGGAGGGCCAAAGGGCAGTTCTTC; cdr3_aa: CASSEGRAKGQFF
j_call: TRBJ2-7; d_call: TRBD1; clone_size: -; v_call: TRBV5-1; cdr3_nt: TGCGCCAGCAGCGAGCACAGGGGATGGTACGAGCAGTACTTC; cdr3_aa: CASSEHRGWYEQYF
j_call: TRBJ2-2; d_call: -; clone_size: -; v_call: TRBV9; cdr3_nt: TGTGCCAGCAGCGTAGCGCCTCGGGCGTTCACCGGGGAGCTGTTTTTT; cdr3_aa: CASSVAPRAFTGELFF
j_call: TRBJ1-5; d_call: -; clone_size: -; v_call: TRBV4-1; cdr3_nt: TGCGCCAGCAGCCAAGCAGGGGATAGCAATCAGCCCCAGCATTTT; cdr3_aa: CASSQAGDSNQPQHF
j_call: TRBJ2-1; d_call: -; clone_size: -; v_call: TRBV15; cdr3_nt: TGTGCCACAGAACGGGACAAGACCTACAATGAGCAGTTCTTC; cdr3_aa: CATERDKTYNEQFF
j_call: TRBJ1-1; d_call: -; clone_size: once; v_call: TRBV7-2; cdr3_nt: TGTGCCAGCAGCAGGCTACGTTCTGAAGCTTTCTTT; cdr3_aa: CASSRLRSEAFF
j_call: TRBJ2-7; d_call: -; clone_size: -; v_call: TRBV9; cdr3_nt: TGTGCCAGCAGCGTAGCACTAGCTGACGAGCAGTACTTC; cdr3_aa: CASSVALADEQYF
j_call: TRBJ2-5; d_call: -; clone_size: -; v_call: TRBV2; cdr3_nt: TGTGCCAGCAGTGAAAACTGGGAGAAGACCCAGTACTTC; cdr3_aa: CASSENWEKTQYF
j_call: TRBJ2-2; d_call: -; clone_size: -; v_call: TRBV4-3; cdr3_nt: TGCGCCAGCAGCCATTTAGCGGAGGCGAACACCGGGGAGCTGTTTTTT; cdr3_aa: CASSHLAEANTGELFF
j_call: TRBJ2-5; d_call: TRBD2; clone_size: -; v_call: TRBV11-2; cdr3_nt: TGTGCCAGCAGCTCAAGACTAGCGGGACAAGAGACCCAGTACTTC; cdr3_aa: CASSSRLAGQETQYF
j_call: TRBJ1-2; d_call: -; clone_size: -; v_call: TRBV28; cdr3_nt: TGTGCCAGCAGTTTATGGACCGGAGCTAACTATGGCTACACCTTC; cdr3_aa: CASSLWTGANYGYTF
j_call: TRBJ2-1; d_call: TRBD2; clone_size: once; v_call: TRBV7-6; cdr3_nt: TGTGCCAGCAGCTTAGCGTCTGGGCGGGAGGTCTCCTACAATGAGCAGTTCTTC; cdr3_aa: CASSLASGREVSYNEQFF
j_call: TRBJ1-1; d_call: TRBD1; clone_size: -; v_call: TRBV6-1; cdr3_nt: TGTGCCAGCATTCGGGACAGGGGGCTGGGCACTGAAGCTTTCTTT; cdr3_aa: CASIRDRGLGTEAFF
j_call: TRBJ2-1; d_call: -; clone_size: once; v_call: TRBV23-1; cdr3_nt: TGCGCCAGCAGTCAATCGATTGAAGGACTCCCTCCTAGGGATGAGCAGTTCTTC; cdr3_aa: CASSQSIEGLPPRDEQFF
j_call: TRBJ1-3; d_call: -; clone_size: -; v_call: TRBV5-1; cdr3_nt: TGCGCCAGCAGCTTGAATTATAAGAGCTCTGGAAACACCATATATTTT; cdr3_aa: CASSLNYKSSGNTIYF
j_call: TRBJ2-1; d_call: TRBD2; clone_size: -; v_call: TRBV5-1; cdr3_nt: TGCGCCAGCAGCATAGGACTAGCACGCTACGTAAATGAGCAGTTCTTC; cdr3_aa: CASSIGLARYVNEQFF
j_call: TRBJ2-1; d_call: TRBD1; clone_size: -; v_call: TRBV28; cdr3_nt: TGTGCCAGCAGTTTCCGGGACAGGAACCCCTACAATGAGCAGTTCTTC; cdr3_aa: CASSFRDRNPYNEQFF
j_call: TRBJ2-7; d_call: TRBD2; clone_size: -; v_call: TRBV7-9; cdr3_nt: TGTGCCAGCAGCTTCGGTAGCGGGGTGAACCCCTACGAGCAGTACTTC; cdr3_aa: CASSFGSGVNPYEQYF
j_call: TRBJ2-7; d_call: -; clone_size: -; v_call: TRBV25-1; cdr3_nt: TGTGCCAGCAAGGGTCTAGTCAGCTACGAGCAGTACTTC; cdr3_aa: CASKGLVSYEQYF
j_call: TRBJ1-6; d_call: -; clone_size: -; v_call: TRBV11-2; cdr3_nt: TGTGCCAGCAGCTTATGGGACGTGGGCTATAATTCACCCCTCCACTTT; cdr3_aa: CASSLWDVGYNSPLHF
j_call: TRBJ2-5; d_call: TRBD2; clone_size: once; v_call: TRBV5-4; cdr3_nt: TGTGCCAGCAGCTTGGTCTGGGTGGGAGGGGAAGAGACCCAGTACTTC; cdr3_aa: CASSLVWVGGEETQYF
j_call: TRBJ1-1; d_call: -; clone_size: -; v_call: TRBV28; cdr3_nt: TGTGCCAGCAGTTTTGCGGTTTTGGGCCCAAACACTGAAGCTTTCTTT; cdr3_aa: CASSFAVLGPNTEAFF
j_call: TRBJ2-5; d_call: -; clone_size: -; v_call: TRBV28; cdr3_nt: TGTGCCAGCAGGACTTACCTCCAAGAGACCCAGTACTTC; cdr3_aa: CASRTYLQETQYF
j_call: TRBJ2-7; d_call: TRBD2; clone_size: -; v_call: TRBV14; cdr3_nt: TGTGCCAGCAGGCCCGCGGGGGCCTACGAGCAGTACTTC; cdr3_aa: CASRPAGAYEQYF
j_call: TRBJ1-2; d_call: -; clone_size: -; v_call: TRBV27; cdr3_nt: TGTGCCAGCAGTTCGGGGAGGACCCATGGCTACACCTTC; cdr3_aa: CASSSGRTHGYTF
j_call: TRBJ1-4; d_call: -; clone_size: -; v_call: TRBV9; cdr3_nt: TGTGCCAGCAGCTCCCCAACTAATGAAAAACTGTTTTTT; cdr3_aa: CASSSPTNEKLFF
j_call: TRBJ2-1; d_call: TRBD2; clone_size: -; v_call: TRBV29-1; cdr3_nt: TGCAGCGTTGAATTTAGTATGTCTAGCGGCCTCTCCTACAATGAGCAGTTCTTC; cdr3_aa: CSVEFSMSSGLSYNEQFF
j_call: TRBJ1-2; d_call: TRBD1; clone_size: -; v_call: TRBV9; cdr3_nt: TGTGCCAGCAGCGTTGGTGACAGGGGATCCCCTAACTATGGCTACACCTTC; cdr3_aa: CASSVGDRGSPNYGYTF
j_call: TRBJ2-1; d_call: TRBD2; clone_size: -; v_call: TRBV23-1; cdr3_nt: TGCGCCAGCAGTCCGACTAGCGGCTACAATGAGCAGTTCTTC; cdr3_aa: CASSPTSGYNEQFF
j_call: TRBJ2-1; d_call: -; clone_size: -; v_call: TRBV7-9; cdr3_nt: TGTGCCAGCAGCCGGTCCGAGGACAATGAGCAGTTCTTC; cdr3_aa: CASSRSEDNEQFF
j_call: TRBJ2-7; d_call: -; clone_size: -; v_call: TRBV7-9; cdr3_nt: TGTGCCAGCTTAGGGGATGGCTACGAGCAGTACTTC; cdr3_aa: CASLGDGYEQYF